A selection of T cell receptor beta chains follows, all from one sample in a study of CD8 T cells in Susac syndrome. TCRdb reprocessed the immunoSEQ multiplex PCR reads with MiXCR, giving one entry per CDR3 protein. The sample shows about 150,000 distinct CDR3 sequences, roughly 95% of them seen only once. Source material: CD4+ T cells from PBMCs. These receptors were collected from a human donor with Susac syndrome. CDR3s include the opening cysteine and the closing phenylalanine or tryptophan. The D gene is left open where the match is weak. Not every row has a clone size; where given, it reads once, few, many or a size class.

>TRBJ2-6|TRBD1|TRBV14|-|18
CASSSPGTGFSGANVLTF
TGTGCCAGCAGCTCCCCCGGGACAGGGTTTTCTGGGGCCAACGTCCTGACTTTC
>TRBJ1-6|-|TRBV20-1|-|13
CRDGRREDSPLHF
TGCAGAGACGGTCGCAGGGAAGATTCACCCCTCCACTTT
>TRBJ2-1|-|TRBV15|-|13
CATSRVSYNEQFF
TGTGCCACCAGCAGAGTTTCGTACAATGAGCAGTTCTTC
>TRBJ2-5|-|TRBV15|-|13
CATSVRPPETQYF
TGTGCCACCAGCGTCCGGCCGCCAGAGACCCAGTACTTC
>TRBJ2-1|TRBD2|TRBV9|-|14
CASSARGAYNEQFF
TGTGCCAGCAGCGCCCGGGGGGCCTACAATGAGCAGTTCTTC
>TRBJ1-1|-|TRBV18|-|15
CASSPPRATNTEAFF
TGTGCCAGCTCACCACCGCGGGCGACGAACACTGAAGCTTTCTTT
>TRBJ1-1|-|TRBV20-1|-|13
CSARVQENTEAFF
TGCAGTGCTAGAGTGCAGGAGAACACTGAAGCTTTCTTT
>TRBJ2-3|-|TRBV5-6|-|16
CASSRYRARGTDTQYF
TGTGCCAGCAGCCGTTACAGGGCGAGGGGCACAGATACGCAGTATTTT
>TRBJ2-2|-|TRBV24-1|-|15
CATSPGTPNTGELFF
TGTGCCACCAGTCCCGGGACACCGAACACCGGGGAGCTGTTTTTT
>TRBJ2-6|-|TRBV29-1|-|14
CSVGGLSGANVLTF
TGCAGCGTTGGGGGCCTCTCTGGGGCCAACGTCCTGACTTTC
>TRBJ2-6|-|TRBV20-1|-|14
CSARDWGGANVLTF
TGCAGTGCTAGGGACTGGGGCGGGGCCAACGTCCTGACTTTC
>TRBJ1-5|-|TRBV25-1|-|16
CASSESLGQSNQPQHF
TGTGCCAGCAGTGAATCTCTTGGACAGTCCAATCAGCCCCAGCATTTT
>TRBJ2-7|-|TRBV12-3/TRBV12-4|few|12
CASSFGRGEQYF
TGTGCCAGCAGTTTCGGTAGGGGCGAGCAGTACTTC
>TRBJ2-7|TRBD1|TRBV13|-|13
CASSFRDRDEQYF
TGTGCCAGCAGCTTCCGGGACAGGGACGAGCAGTACTTC
>TRBJ2-1|-|TRBV4-1|-|14
CASSQASLRGEQFF
TGCGCCAGCAGCCAAGCTTCCCTTCGGGGTGAGCAGTTCTTC
>TRBJ2-7|-|TRBV7-9|once|13
CASSLVRSYEQYF
TGTGCCAGCAGCTTAGTTCGCTCCTACGAGCAGTACTTC
>TRBJ2-7|-|TRBV20-1|-|14
CSASPGHKDDEQYF
TGCAGTGCTTCGCCGGGACACAAGGATGACGAGCAGTACTTC
>TRBJ2-2|-|TRBV3-1|-|14
CASHGGANTGELFF
TGTGCCAGCCATGGCGGGGCAAACACCGGGGAGCTGTTTTTT
>TRBJ2-1|-|TRBV5-1|-|15
CASREGSRAYNEQFF
TGCGCCAGCAGGGAAGGCAGTCGGGCCTACAATGAGCAGTTCTTC
>TRBJ1-6|-|TRBV7-9|once|15
CASSSPRGLNSPLHF
TGTGCCAGCAGCTCCCCCAGGGGCCTTAATTCACCCCTCCACTTT
>TRBJ1-1|-|TRBV15|-|15
CATSRDHRTNTEAFF
TGTGCCACCAGCAGAGATCACAGAACAAACACTGAAGCTTTCTTT
>TRBJ2-1|-|TRBV6-2/TRBV6-3|-|13
CASSYGGHNEQFF
TGTGCCAGCAGTTACGGAGGCCACAATGAGCAGTTCTTC
>TRBJ2-5|-|TRBV7-2|-|16
CASSFVGGRVQETQYF
TGTGCCAGCAGCTTTGTAGGGGGTAGGGTCCAAGAGACCCAGTACTTC
>TRBJ2-5|-|TRBV5-6|-|13
CASSLFRQETQYF
TGTGCCAGCAGCTTATTCCGACAAGAGACCCAGTACTTC
>TRBJ2-3|TRBD2|TRBV9|-|15
CASTVSGGGTDTQYF
TGTGCCAGCACCGTTAGCGGGGGGGGCACAGATACGCAGTATTTT
>TRBJ2-7|-|TRBV3-1|-|15
CASSWKTGSSYEQYF
TGTGCCAGCAGCTGGAAGACAGGTTCGTCCTACGAGCAGTACTTC
>TRBJ1-5|-|TRBV4-3|-|15
CASSQEGGRNQPQHF
TGCGCCAGCAGCCAAGAGGGGGGGAGGAATCAGCCCCAGCATTTT
>TRBJ2-1|-|TRBV3-1|-|12
CASSQVSTEQFF
TGTGCCAGCAGCCAAGTTAGCACAGAGCAGTTCTTC
>TRBJ2-2|-|TRBV7-3|-|13
CASSSALTGELFF
TGTGCCAGCAGCTCGGCCCTTACCGGGGAGCTGTTTTTT
>TRBJ2-4|-|TRBV21-1|-|15
CASSKVLDGGNIQYF
TGTGCCAGCAGCAAAGTGTTAGATGGGGGAAACATTCAGTACTTC
>TRBJ1-1|TRBD1|TRBV6-5|-|14
CASSYTGGRTEAFF
TGTGCCAGCAGTTATACAGGGGGCAGAACCGAAGCTTTCTTT
>TRBJ1-2|-|TRBV9|once|11
CASEGRGGYTF
TGTGCCAGCGAAGGGAGGGGCGGCTACACCTTC
>TRBJ1-3|-|TRBV7-3|-|14
CASLGPTKRNTIYF
TGTGCCAGCCTAGGCCCCACCAAGAGAAACACCATATATTTT
>TRBJ2-3|-|TRBV7-8|-|14
CASSRSSGTDTQYF
TGTGCCAGCAGCCGATCTAGCGGCACAGATACGCAGTATTTT
>TRBJ2-1|-|TRBV29-1|-|14
CSGQGRVPYNEQFF
TGCAGCGGCCAGGGAAGGGTACCCTACAATGAGCAGTTCTTC
>TRBJ2-7|-|TRBV20-1|once|14
CSALNLDTTYEQYF
TGCAGTGCCCTTAACTTGGACACCACCTACGAGCAGTACTTC
>TRBJ2-5|-|TRBV18|-|13
CASSPLPEETQYF
TGTGCCAGCTCACCACTGCCCGAAGAGACCCAGTACTTC
>TRBJ2-2|-|TRBV29-1|-|13
CSVGAGVTGELFF
TGCAGCGTTGGGGCCGGAGTCACCGGGGAGCTGTTTTTT
>TRBJ2-5|TRBD1|TRBV5-6|-|15
CASSTGDRGTETQYF
TGTGCCAGCAGCACCGGGGACAGGGGAACGGAGACCCAGTACTTC
>TRBJ1-5|-|TRBV5-1|-|17
CASSLGGEWGSNQPQHF
TGCGCCAGCAGCTTGGGTGGGGAGTGGGGGAGCAATCAGCCCCAGCATTTT
>TRBJ2-5|-|TRBV7-3|-|16
CASSYGGGGVQETQYF
TGTGCCAGCAGTTATGGGGGCGGGGGTGTCCAAGAGACCCAGTACTTC
>TRBJ2-5|TRBD2|TRBV20-1|-|14
CSAWLSGGDGTQYF
TGCAGTGCCTGGCTTAGCGGGGGGGATGGGACCCAGTACTTC
>TRBJ2-7|TRBD2|TRBV20-1|-|14
CSALPGGFSYEQYF
TGCAGTGCTCTTCCCGGGGGGTTCTCCTACGAGCAGTACTTC
>TRBJ1-6|TRBD1|TRBV5-8|once|14
CASSYDRGGSPLHF
TGTGCCAGCAGCTATGACAGGGGTGGCTCACCCCTCCACTTT
>TRBJ1-1|TRBD1|TRBV13|-|17
CASSPGTGGGKNTEAFF
TGTGCCAGCAGCCCAGGGACAGGGGGCGGCAAGAACACTGAAGCTTTCTTT
>TRBJ2-2|TRBD2|TRBV9|-|15
CASSRSGENTGELFF
TGTGCCAGCAGCAGGAGCGGGGAGAACACCGGGGAGCTGTTTTTT